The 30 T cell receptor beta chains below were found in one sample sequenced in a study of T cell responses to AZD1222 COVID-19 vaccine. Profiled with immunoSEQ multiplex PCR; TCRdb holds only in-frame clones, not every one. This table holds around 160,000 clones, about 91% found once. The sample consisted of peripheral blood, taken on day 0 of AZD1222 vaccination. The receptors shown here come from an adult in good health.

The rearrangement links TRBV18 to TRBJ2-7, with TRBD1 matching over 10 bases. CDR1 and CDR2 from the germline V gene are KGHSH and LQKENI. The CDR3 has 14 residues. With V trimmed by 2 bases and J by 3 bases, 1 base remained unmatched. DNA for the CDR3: TGTGCCAGCTCACCAGACAGGGGGCTCTACGAGCAGTACTTC. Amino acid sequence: CASSPDRGLYEQYF.

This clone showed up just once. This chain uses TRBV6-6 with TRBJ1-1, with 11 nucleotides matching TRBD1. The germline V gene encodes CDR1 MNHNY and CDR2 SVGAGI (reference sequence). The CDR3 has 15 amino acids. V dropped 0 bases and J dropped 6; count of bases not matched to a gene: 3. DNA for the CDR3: TGTGCCAGCAGTTACTCCGGACAGGGGGCTGCTGAAGCTTTCTTT. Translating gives CASSYSGQGAAEAFF.

The chain's CDR3 is CASSLGQGANTGELFF. The CDR3 bases are TGTGCCAGCAGCTTAGGACAGGGGGCAAACACCGGGGAGCTGTTTTTT. This chain uses TRBV7-6 with TRBJ2-2, with TRBD1 matching 10 bases. The CDR3 extends over 16 amino acids. Trimming at V came to 1 base and at J to 2 bases, leaving 1 base not matched to a gene. In germline, CDR1 is SGHVS, CDR2 FNYEAQ.

CDR3 sequence (DNA): TGTGCCAGCAGGGCAGGGGGCCTGGGCTACGAGCAGTACTTC. It yields the protein CASRAGGLGYEQYF. This chain links TRBV14 with TRBJ2-7; TRBD1 matches at 8 bases. V shed 6 bases, J shed 3 bases, and the junction held 7 bases outside the gene matches. This CDR3 spans 14 amino acids. CDR1 is SGHDN and CDR2 is FVKESK in the germline V gene.

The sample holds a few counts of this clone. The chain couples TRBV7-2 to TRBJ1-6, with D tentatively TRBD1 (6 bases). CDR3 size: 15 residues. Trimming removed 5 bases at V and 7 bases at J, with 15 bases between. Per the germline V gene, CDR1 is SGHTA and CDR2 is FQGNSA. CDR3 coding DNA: TGTGCCAGCAGCCCACGACAGGCAGAGAATTCACCCCTCCACTTT. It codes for CASSPRQAENSPLHF.

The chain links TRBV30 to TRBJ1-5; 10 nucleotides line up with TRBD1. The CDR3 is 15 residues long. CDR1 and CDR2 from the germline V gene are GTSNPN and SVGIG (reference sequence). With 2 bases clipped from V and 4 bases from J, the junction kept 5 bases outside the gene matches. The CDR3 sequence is CAWSFRTGGNQPQHF. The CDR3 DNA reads TGTGCCTGGAGTTTTAGGACAGGGGGGAATCAGCCCCAGCATTTT.

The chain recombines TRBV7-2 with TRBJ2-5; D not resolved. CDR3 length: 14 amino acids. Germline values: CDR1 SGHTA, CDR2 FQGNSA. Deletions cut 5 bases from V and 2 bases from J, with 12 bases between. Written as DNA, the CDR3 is TGTGCCAGCAGCCTATCCGGACGGCAAGAGACCCAGTACTTC. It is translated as CASSLSGRQETQYF.

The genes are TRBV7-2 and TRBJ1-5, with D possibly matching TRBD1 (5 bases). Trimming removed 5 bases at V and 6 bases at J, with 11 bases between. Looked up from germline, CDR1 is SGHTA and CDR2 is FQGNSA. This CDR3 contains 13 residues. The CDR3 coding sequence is TGTGCCAGCAGCGCCACAGGTAGTCAGCCCCAGCATTTT. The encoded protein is CASSATGSQPQHF. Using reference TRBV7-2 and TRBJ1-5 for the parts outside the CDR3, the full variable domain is GAGVSQSPSNKVTEKGKDVELRCDPISGHTALYWYRQSLGQGLEFLIYFQGNSAPDKSGLPSDRFSAERTGGSVSTLTIQRTQQEDSAVYLCASSATGSQPQHFGDGTRLSIL.

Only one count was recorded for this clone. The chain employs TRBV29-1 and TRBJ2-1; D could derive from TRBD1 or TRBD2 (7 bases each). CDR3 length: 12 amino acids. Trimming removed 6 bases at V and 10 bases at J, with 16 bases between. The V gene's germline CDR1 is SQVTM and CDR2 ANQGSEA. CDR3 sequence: CSVGRGPDEQFF. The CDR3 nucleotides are TGCAGCGTGGGGAGGGGGCCTGACGAGCAGTTCTTC.

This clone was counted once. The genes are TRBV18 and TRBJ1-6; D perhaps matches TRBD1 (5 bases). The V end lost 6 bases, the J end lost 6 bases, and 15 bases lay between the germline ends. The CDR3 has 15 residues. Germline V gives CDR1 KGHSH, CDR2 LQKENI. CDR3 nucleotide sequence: TGTGCCAGCTCCGACCAGGGTCGCGGTAATTCACCCCTCCACTTT. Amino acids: CASSDQGRGNSPLHF.

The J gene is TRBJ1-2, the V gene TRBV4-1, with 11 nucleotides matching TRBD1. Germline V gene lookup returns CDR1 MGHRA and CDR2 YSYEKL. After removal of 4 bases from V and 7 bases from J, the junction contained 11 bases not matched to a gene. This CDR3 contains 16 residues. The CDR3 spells CASSRLYGQGAIGYTF. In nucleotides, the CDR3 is TGCGCCAGCAGCCGCTTATACGGACAGGGGGCAATTGGCTACACCTTC.

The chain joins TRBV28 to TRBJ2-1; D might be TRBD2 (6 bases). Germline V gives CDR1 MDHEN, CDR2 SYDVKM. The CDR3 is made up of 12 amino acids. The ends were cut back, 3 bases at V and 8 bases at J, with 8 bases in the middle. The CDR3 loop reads CASSLGGHEQFF. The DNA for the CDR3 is TGTGCCAGCAGTTTGGGGGGACATGAGCAGTTCTTC.

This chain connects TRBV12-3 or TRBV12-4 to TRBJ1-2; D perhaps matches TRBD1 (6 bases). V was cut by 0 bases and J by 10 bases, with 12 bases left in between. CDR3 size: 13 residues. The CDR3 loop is CASSLAVGTNYTF. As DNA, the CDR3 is TGTGCCAGCAGTTTAGCGGTGGGGACAAACTACACCTTC.

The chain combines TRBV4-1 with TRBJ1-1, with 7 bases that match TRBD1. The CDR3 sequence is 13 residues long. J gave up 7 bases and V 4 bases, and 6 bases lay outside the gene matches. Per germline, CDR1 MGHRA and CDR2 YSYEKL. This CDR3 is CASSLPGQLEAFF. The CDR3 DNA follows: TGCGCCAGCAGCCTTCCGGGACAGCTTGAAGCTTTCTTT.

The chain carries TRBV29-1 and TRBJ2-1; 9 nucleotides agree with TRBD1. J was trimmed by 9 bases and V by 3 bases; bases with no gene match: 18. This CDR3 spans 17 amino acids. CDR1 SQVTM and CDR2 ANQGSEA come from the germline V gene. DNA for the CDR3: TGCAGCGTTGACGGGACAGGGACAACCGGTCGCGACATTGAGCAGTTCTTC. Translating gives CSVDGTGTTGRDIEQFF.

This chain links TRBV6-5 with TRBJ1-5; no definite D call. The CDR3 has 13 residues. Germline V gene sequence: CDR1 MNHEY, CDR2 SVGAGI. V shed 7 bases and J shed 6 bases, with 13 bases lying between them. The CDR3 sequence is CASNLDVFQPQHF. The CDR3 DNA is TGTGCCAGCAACCTGGACGTCTTTCAGCCCCAGCATTTT.

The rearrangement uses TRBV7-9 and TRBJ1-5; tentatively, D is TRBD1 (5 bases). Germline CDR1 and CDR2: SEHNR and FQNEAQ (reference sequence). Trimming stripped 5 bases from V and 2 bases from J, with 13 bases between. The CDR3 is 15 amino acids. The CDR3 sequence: CASSTSREGNQPQHF. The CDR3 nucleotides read TGTGCCAGCAGCACCTCCAGGGAGGGCAATCAGCCCCAGCATTTT. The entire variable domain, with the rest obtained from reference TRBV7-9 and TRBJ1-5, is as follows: DTGVSQNPRHKITKRGQNVTFRCDPISEHNRLYWYRQTLGQGPEFLTYFQNEAQLEKSRLLSDRFSAERPKGSFSTLEIQRTEQGDSAMYLCASSTSREGNQPQHFGDGTRLSIL.

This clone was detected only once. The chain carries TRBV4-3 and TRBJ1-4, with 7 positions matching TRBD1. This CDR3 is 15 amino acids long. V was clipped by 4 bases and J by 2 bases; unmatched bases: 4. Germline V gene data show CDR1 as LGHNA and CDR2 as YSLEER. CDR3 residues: CASSPLGGTNEKLFF. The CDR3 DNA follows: TGCGCCAGCAGCCCCTTAGGGGGCACTAATGAAAAACTGTTTTTT.

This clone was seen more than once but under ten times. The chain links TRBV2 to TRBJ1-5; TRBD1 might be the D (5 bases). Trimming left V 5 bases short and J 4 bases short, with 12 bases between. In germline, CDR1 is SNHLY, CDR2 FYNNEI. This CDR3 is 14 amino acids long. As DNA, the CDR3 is TGTGCCAGCAGTTGGGGCGTGAGGAATCAGCCCCAGCATTTT. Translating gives CASSWGVRNQPQHF.

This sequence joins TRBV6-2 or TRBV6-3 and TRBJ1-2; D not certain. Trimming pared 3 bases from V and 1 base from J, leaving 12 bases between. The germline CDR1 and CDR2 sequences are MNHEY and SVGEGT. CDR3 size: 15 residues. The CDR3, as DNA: TGTGCCAGCAGTTATATCGGTCTCCGTAACTATGGCTACACCTTC. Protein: CASSYIGLRNYGYTF.

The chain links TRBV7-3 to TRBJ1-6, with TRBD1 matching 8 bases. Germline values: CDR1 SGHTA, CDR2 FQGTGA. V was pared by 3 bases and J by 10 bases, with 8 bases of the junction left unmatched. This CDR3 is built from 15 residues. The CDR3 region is CASSFDRGNGSPLHF. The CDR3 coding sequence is TGTGCCAGCAGCTTCGACAGGGGAAATGGGTCACCCCTCCACTTT. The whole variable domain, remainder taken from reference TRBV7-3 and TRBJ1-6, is GAGVSQTPSNKVTEKGKYVELRCDPISGHTALYWYRQSLGQGPEFLIYFQGTGAADDSGLPNDRFFAVRPEGSVSTLKIQRTERGDSAVYLCASSFDRGNGSPLHFGNGTRLTVT.

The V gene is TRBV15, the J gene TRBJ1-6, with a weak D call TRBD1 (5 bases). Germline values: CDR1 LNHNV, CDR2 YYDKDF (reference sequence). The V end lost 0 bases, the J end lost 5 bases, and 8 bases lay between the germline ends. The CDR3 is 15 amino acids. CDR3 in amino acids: CATSRDQGHNSPLHF. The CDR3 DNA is TGTGCCACCAGCAGAGACCAGGGACATAATTCACCCCTCCACTTT.

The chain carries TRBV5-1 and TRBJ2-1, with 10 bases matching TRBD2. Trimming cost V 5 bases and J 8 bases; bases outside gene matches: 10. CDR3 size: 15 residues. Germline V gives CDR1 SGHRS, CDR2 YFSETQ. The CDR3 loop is CASRPAGGPMDEQFF. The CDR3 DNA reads TGCGCCAGCAGGCCAGCGGGGGGGCCTATGGATGAGCAGTTCTTC.

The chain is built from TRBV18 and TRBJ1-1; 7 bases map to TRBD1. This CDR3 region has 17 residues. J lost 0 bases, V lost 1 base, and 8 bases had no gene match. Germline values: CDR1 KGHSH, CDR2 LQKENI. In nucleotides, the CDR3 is TGTGCCAGCTCACCACGGACGGGACAGATAATGAACACTGAAGCTTTCTTT. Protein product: CASSPRTGQIMNTEAFF.

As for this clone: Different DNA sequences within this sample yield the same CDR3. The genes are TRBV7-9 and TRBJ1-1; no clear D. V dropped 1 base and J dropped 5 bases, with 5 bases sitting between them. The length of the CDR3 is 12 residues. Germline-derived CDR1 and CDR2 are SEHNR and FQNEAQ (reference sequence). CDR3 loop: CASSLVDTEAFF. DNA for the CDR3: TGTGCCAGCAGCTTAGTCGATACTGAAGCTTTCTTT.

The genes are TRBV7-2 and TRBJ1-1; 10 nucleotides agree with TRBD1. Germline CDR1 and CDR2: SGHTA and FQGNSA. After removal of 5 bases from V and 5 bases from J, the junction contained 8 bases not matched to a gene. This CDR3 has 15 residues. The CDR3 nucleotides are TGTGCCAGCAGCCCAACGACAGGGGGCAAAACTGAAGCTTTCTTT. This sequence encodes CASSPTTGGKTEAFF.

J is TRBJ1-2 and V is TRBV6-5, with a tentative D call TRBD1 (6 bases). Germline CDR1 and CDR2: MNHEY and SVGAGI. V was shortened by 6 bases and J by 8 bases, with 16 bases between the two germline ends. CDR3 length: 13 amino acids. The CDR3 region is CASRPGTLGGYTF. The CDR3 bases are TGTGCCAGCAGGCCCGGGACACTTGGCGGCTACACCTTC.

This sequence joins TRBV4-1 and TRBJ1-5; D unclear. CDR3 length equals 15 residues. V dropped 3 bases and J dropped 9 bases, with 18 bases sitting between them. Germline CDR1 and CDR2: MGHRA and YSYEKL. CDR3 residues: CASSQAGGPHRPQHF. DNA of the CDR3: TGCGCCAGCAGCCAGGCTGGAGGGCCCCATCGGCCCCAGCATTTT.

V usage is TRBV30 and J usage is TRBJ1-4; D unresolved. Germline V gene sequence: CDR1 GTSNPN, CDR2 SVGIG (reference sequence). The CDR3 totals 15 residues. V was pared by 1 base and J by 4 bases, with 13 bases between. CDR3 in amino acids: CAWSAPFTNNEKLFF. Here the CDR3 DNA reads TGTGCCTGGAGTGCCCCGTTTACTAATAATGAAAAACTGTTTTTT.

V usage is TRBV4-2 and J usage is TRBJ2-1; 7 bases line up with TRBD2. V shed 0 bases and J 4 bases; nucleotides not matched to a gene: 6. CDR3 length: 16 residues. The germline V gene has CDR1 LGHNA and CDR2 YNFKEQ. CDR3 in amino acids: CASSQEGRGSYNEQFF. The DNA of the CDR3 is TGTGCCAGCAGCCAAGAAGGGAGGGGCTCTTACAATGAGCAGTTCTTC.